Listed here is a single TCR beta chain. Antigen: not known. The treatment was: roughly ten-day PBMC culture with coronavirus spike peptide pools or control peptides (ViraFEST assay). Sequence data for DNA of cultured CD4+ T cells were generated by the Oncomine TCR Beta short-read assay. Using its own MiXCR run on the PCR reads, TCRdb lists one record per CDR3 protein. Here the sample spans 16,000 or so distinct CDR3 sequences, roughly 75% being singletons. The CDR3 totals 18 residues. V lost 4 bases, J lost 0 bases, and 12 bases stayed unmatched. Germline V lookup: CDR1 SEHNR, CDR2 FQNEAQ (reference sequence). This sample stems from a study of vaccination and CD4 T cells after COVID-19.

The sequence was collected from a human donor who received a COVID-19 vaccine. The source material was CD4+ T cells from blood, cultured in vitro, sampled after SARS-CoV-2 vaccination. The chain couples TRBV7-9 to TRBJ1-3; 7 positions match TRBD1. CDR3 sequence reads: CASSSRRGGTLSGNTIYF. The CDR3 nucleotides read TGTGCCAGCAGCTCCCGTCGAGGGGGCACACTCTCTGGAAACACCATATATTTT.